The 24 T cell receptor beta chains listed next were all sequenced from one sample in a study of blood T cell repertoires in COVID-19. Some clones are missing from TCRdb's copy, which holds only in-frame ones; the method was immunoSEQ multiplex PCR. The table has 250,000 to 300,000 clones, around 90% seen once; the top ten hold roughly 2%. Sample: peripheral blood. All receptors come from a woman between 45 and 65 years old who had recovered from COVID-19.

This sequence joins TRBV7-9 and TRBJ1-2; the D is unclear. Germline-derived CDR1 and CDR2 are SEHNR and FQNEAQ (reference sequence). This CDR3 is built from 15 residues. Trimming took off 3 bases at V and 0 bases at J, with 11 bases between the two ends. In DNA form, the CDR3 reads TGTGCCAGCAGCTTTCTCGCGGCCTCTAACTATGGCTACACCTTC. It translates to CASSFLAASNYGYTF.

V and J are TRBV6-2 or TRBV6-3 and TRBJ2-1; 15 nucleotides match TRBD2. Per germline, CDR1 MNHEY and CDR2 SVGEGT. Trimming took 2 bases from V and 7 from J; bases not matched to a gene: 6. The CDR3 has 17 residues. The CDR3 loop is CASSYARGLAGGNEQFF. CDR3 DNA: TGTGCCAGCAGTTACGCTCGGGGACTAGCGGGAGGAAATGAGCAGTTCTTC.

V is TRBV4-2 and J is TRBJ2-1; perhaps TRBD2 as D (5 bases). This CDR3 is built from 16 residues. Deletions cut 3 bases from V and 0 bases from J, with 12 bases between. The V gene's germline CDR1 is LGHNA and CDR2 YNFKEQ. CDR3 sequence reads: CASSQAAGISYNEQFF. The CDR3, as DNA: TGTGCCAGCAGCCAGGCTGCGGGTATCTCCTACAATGAGCAGTTCTTC.

V usage is TRBV29-1 and J usage is TRBJ2-3; 7 positions agree with TRBD1. The germline gives CDR1 SQVTM, CDR2 ANQGSEA. The CDR3 extends over 15 amino acids. Trimming took 6 bases from V and 5 from J; bases not matched to a gene: 14. CDR3 sequence: CSVPGGRGTEDTQYF. The CDR3 DNA sequence: TGCAGCGTCCCTGGCGGCAGGGGGACGGAAGATACGCAGTATTTT.

The rearrangement uses TRBV6-5 and TRBJ2-1; 10 bases are shared with TRBD2. V lost 6 bases, J lost 4 bases, and 6 bases stayed unmatched. The CDR3 runs 15 residues. Germline CDR1 MNHEY, CDR2 SVGAGI. Written as DNA, the CDR3 is TGTGCCAGCAGACGGACTAGCGGTTTATACAATGAGCAGTTCTTC. Encoded protein: CASRRTSGLYNEQFF.

The genes are TRBV21-1 and TRBJ2-1; the DNA was not compared with TRBD2, the D call given in the table. TRBV21-1 is labeled a pseudogene. The CDR3 sequence is 15 residues long. CDR3 bases: TGTGCCAGCAGACTAGCGGGCCATGGGGACAATGAGCAGTTCTTC. It translates to CASRLAGHGDNEQFF.

This clone came up once. This rearrangement joins TRBV9 to TRBJ2-2, with 8 bases aligning to TRBD2. This CDR3 has 17 amino acids. The trim removed 4 bases at V and 1 base at J, leaving 9 bases unmatched. Germline-derived CDR1 and CDR2 are SGDLS and YYNGEE. The CDR3 nucleotides read TGTGCCAGCAGCTCACGTCGGGGGGGCCGGAACACCGGGGAGCTGTTTTTT. Its protein is CASSSRRGGRNTGELFF.

The chain carries TRBV6-5 and TRBJ1-2; unclear D gene. Germline V lookup: CDR1 MNHEY, CDR2 SVGAGI. The V gene lost 2 bases and the J gene lost 0 bases, with 4 bases spanning the gap. The CDR3 spans 13 residues. CDR3 DNA: TGTGCCAGCAGTTACGCGGCTAACTATGGCTACACCTTC. Its translation: CASSYAANYGYTF.

V and J are TRBV7-6 and TRBJ1-1; perhaps TRBD1 as D (6 bases). V was trimmed by 2 bases and J by 4 bases, leaving 17 bases between them. Germline V gives CDR1 SGHVS, CDR2 FNYEAQ. The CDR3 covers 16 residues. CDR3 DNA: TGTGCCAGCAGCTTAAAGGGGGGGAGCGCGGGCACTGAAGCTTTCTTT. Protein product: CASSLKGGSAGTEAFF. The full variable domain, completed using reference TRBV7-6 and TRBJ1-1, is GAGVSQSPRYKVTKRGQDVALRCDPISGHVSLYWYRQALGQGPEFLTYFNYEAQQDKSGLPNDRFSAERPEGSISTLTIQRTEQRDSAMYRCASSLKGGSAGTEAFFGQGTRLTVV.

The CDR3 loop reads CASSPQGGVGYTF. CDR3 DNA: TGTGCCAGCAGCCCCCAGGGAGGGGTTGGCTACACCTTC. The chain is built from TRBV7-9 and TRBJ1-2, with D perhaps matching TRBD1 (5 bases). Trimming removed 5 bases at V and 7 bases at J, with 14 bases between. This CDR3 spans 13 amino acids. Germline V gene lookup returns CDR1 SEHNR and CDR2 FQNEAQ (reference sequence).

The chain has TRBV7-2 and TRBJ2-4; the D gene is possibly TRBD1 (6 bases). Trimming took off 3 bases at V and 6 bases at J, with 12 bases between the two ends. The germline V gene encodes CDR1 SGHTA and CDR2 FQGNSA. CDR3 length: 14 residues. The CDR3 sequence is CASSFNRVSNIQYF. In DNA form, the CDR3 reads TGTGCCAGCAGCTTTAACAGGGTGTCAAACATTCAGTACTTC.

The CDR3 DNA reads TGTGCCAGCAGCCGGACAGGGCAAAACTATGGCTACACCTTC. Amino acid sequence: CASSRTGQNYGYTF. This chain links TRBV6-5 with TRBJ1-2, with TRBD1 identical over 8 bases. The J segment lost 2 bases and the V segment lost 6 bases, leaving 5 bases of the junction unmatched. The CDR3 sequence is 14 residues long. CDR1 is MNHEY and CDR2 is SVGAGI in the germline V gene.

V and J are TRBV27 and TRBJ2-3; TRBD2 aligns across 15 bases. Germline V gene data show CDR1 as MNHEY and CDR2 as SMNVEV (reference sequence). Trimming took 6 bases from V and 1 from J; bases not matched to a gene: 8. The CDR3 has 18 amino acids. As DNA, the CDR3 is TGTGCCAGCAGCCGGAGGGGACTAGCGGGAGGTGGCACAGATACGCAGTATTTT. Protein sequence: CASSRRGLAGGGTDTQYF.

The chain carries TRBV30 and TRBJ1-1; D gene unclear. The V end lost 8 bases, the J end lost 7 bases, and 11 bases lay between the germline ends. Germline V gene data show CDR1 as GTSNPN and CDR2 as SVGIG (reference sequence). The CDR3 is 10 residues long. This CDR3 is CAGFRDEAFF. CDR3 sequence (DNA): TGTGCCGGCTTCCGGGATGAAGCTTTCTTT.

The J gene is TRBJ2-1, the V gene TRBV6-1; the match to TRBD2 covers 14 bases. This CDR3 spans 17 amino acids. The junction had 8 bases not matched to a gene; V was cut back by 4 bases and J by 6 bases. Germline CDR1 reads MNHNS; CDR2 reads SASEGT. CDR3 loop: CASSVTGLAGVGNEQFF. CDR3 bases: TGTGCCAGCAGTGTTACGGGACTAGCGGGAGTAGGCAATGAGCAGTTCTTC.

The chain uses TRBV19 and TRBJ1-2, with D perhaps matching TRBD1 (6 bases). The CDR3 has 14 residues. V lost 6 bases, J lost 4 bases, and 15 bases lay in between. Germline CDR1 and CDR2: LNHDA and SQIVND (reference sequence). The CDR3 spells CASSPRGYGYGYTF. CDR3 coding DNA: TGTGCCAGTAGCCCCAGGGGATATGGCTATGGCTACACCTTC.

About this clone itself: This CDR3 is also generated by other DNA sequences in the sample. The chain employs TRBV27 and TRBJ1-3; no firm D call. Trimming shortened V by 4 bases and J by 0 bases, and 7 bases separated the two germline ends. Germline values: CDR1 MNHEY, CDR2 SMNVEV (reference sequence). This CDR3 region has 14 residues. The CDR3: CASSSRSSGNTIYF. As DNA, the CDR3 is TGTGCCAGCAGTTCTCGGAGCTCTGGAAACACCATATATTTT.

The rearrangement uses TRBV28 and TRBJ1-2, with D uncertain. Trimming left V 1 base short and J 4 bases short, with 13 bases between. This CDR3 contains 15 residues. Germline V CDR1 and CDR2: MDHEN, SYDVKM. In DNA, the CDR3 is TGTGCCAGCAGTTTATCCACCCACCCTAGCTATGGCTACACCTTC. This gives the protein CASSLSTHPSYGYTF.

The chain links TRBV6-2 or TRBV6-3 to TRBJ2-7, with D hard to call. From germline, CDR1 is MNHEY and CDR2 SVGEGT. V lost 5 bases and J lost 3, with 11 bases in between. CDR3 length: 13 amino acids. The CDR3 loop is CASSMTAYYEQYF. The DNA of the CDR3 is TGTGCCAGCAGTATGACTGCCTACTACGAGCAGTACTTC.

Only one count was recorded for this clone. The gene calls are TRBV10-3 and TRBJ2-3; the match to TRBD2 covers 11 bases. V dropped 2 bases and J dropped 0; count of bases not matched to a gene: 13. CDR1 is ENHRY, CDR2 SYGVKD, per germline. The CDR3 consists of 20 residues. CDR3 in amino acids: CAISEPPGLAEAPSTDTQYF. The CDR3 coding sequence is TGTGCCATCAGTGAGCCGCCGGGACTAGCGGAGGCCCCTAGCACAGATACGCAGTATTTT.

This sequence joins TRBV28 and TRBJ1-1; D is unresolved. Trimming removed 6 bases from V and 8 bases from J, with 16 bases in between. CDR3 length equals 13 residues. Germline CDR1 and CDR2: MDHEN and SYDVKM. The CDR3 reads CASSPATTAEAFF. In DNA, the CDR3 is TGTGCCAGCAGCCCTGCTACTACGGCGGAAGCTTTCTTT.

Only a few counts were recorded for this clone. The chain couples TRBV7-9 to TRBJ2-2; 9 bases fit TRBD1. Germline assignment: CDR1 SEHNR and CDR2 FQNEAQ (reference sequence). The CDR3 covers 15 residues. V shed 4 bases, J shed 4 bases, and the junction held 4 bases outside the gene matches. The CDR3, as DNA: TGTGCCAGCAGCTACAGGGGGCAAGGCACCGGGGAGCTGTTTTTT. Protein sequence: CASSYRGQGTGELFF.

This rearrangement joins TRBV12-5 to TRBJ2-2; 8 positions agree with TRBD1. J was trimmed by 3 bases and V by 5 bases; bases with no gene match: 8. The CDR3 length is 16 residues. CDR1 LGHNT and CDR2 FRNRAP come from the germline V gene. The CDR3 protein is CASGATGTGYTGELFF. The CDR3 DNA is TGTGCTAGTGGTGCCACCGGGACAGGCTACACCGGGGAGCTGTTTTTT. The full variable domain, its missing parts supplied by reference TRBV12-5 and TRBJ2-2, is DARVTQTPRHKVTEMGQEVTMRCQPILGHNTVFWYRQTMMQGLELLAYFRNRAPLDDSGMPKDRFSAEMPDATLATLKIQPSEPRDSAVYFCASGATGTGYTGELFFGEGSRLTVL.

V is TRBV18 and J is TRBJ2-7, with D unresolved. Germline CDR1 KGHSH, CDR2 LQKENI. The CDR3 is 13 residues long. V lost 0 bases, J lost 4 bases, and 7 bases lay in between. The CDR3 DNA is TGTGCCAGCTCACCACCGTCCAGTTACGAGCAGTACTTC. As protein: CASSPPSSYEQYF.